This T cell receptor beta chain was identified during a study of siplizumab effects on memory and regulatory T cells. Unstimulated TEMRA, naive, memory and effector memory subsets were sequenced in a few donor pairs. Germline lookup yields CDR1 SGHRS and CDR2 YFSETQ. The CDR3 runs to 11 residues. Trimming left V 5 bases short and J 9 bases short, with 9 bases between. Assayed TCR templates numbered about 10^5 for each sample. TCRdb's table, derived via immunoSEQ multiplex PCR, lists solely in-frame clones and lacks some. The table lists around 7,000 clones, under 80% of them singletons. The receptor comes from a human donor in good health. V gene TRBV5-1 combines with J gene TRBJ2-1; D is unclear. Specimen: effector memory CD8+ T cells sorted from blood. Subset denoted: unstimulated CD8+ effector memory T cells. The CDR3 loop reads CASRRDIEQFF. DNA of the CDR3: TGCGCCAGCAGACGAGATATTGAGCAGTTCTTC.